The 30 T cell receptor beta chains listed next were all sequenced from one sample in a study of cytomegalovirus exposure and HLA in healthy donors. It was with 60 Vbeta and 13 Jbeta primers that the PCR ran. Clones were read by immunoSEQ multiplex PCR, and TCRdb kept only the in-frame ones, dropping some. The sample holds 130,000 or so clones, around four fifths seen once. The sample was PBMCs. The receptors were gathered from a man aged 25 to 40 in good health and CMV-seronegative.

The V call is TRBV7-2, the J call TRBJ2-6, with 9 bases that match TRBD2. J was trimmed by 4 bases and V by 5 bases; bases with no gene match: 12. From germline, CDR1 is SGHTA and CDR2 FQGNSA. The CDR3 is made up of 18 amino acids. The CDR3 DNA follows: TGTGCCAGCAGCCAGCGGTCTAGCGGGAAACCCGGGGCCAACGTCCTGACTTTC. Its translation is CASSQRSSGKPGANVLTF.

This chain connects TRBV4-1 to TRBJ1-2; no clear D. CDR1 and CDR2 from the germline V gene are MGHRA and YSYEKL. The CDR3 totals 16 residues. V gave up 4 bases and J gave up 0 bases, with 15 bases separating them. In DNA form, the CDR3 reads TGCGCCAGCAGCCCCCCCGAGCGAGGAGCTAACTATGGCTACACCTTC. The encoded protein is CASSPPERGANYGYTF.

This clone came up once. The J gene is TRBJ2-1, the V gene TRBV29-1; 8 bases map to TRBD2. Losses at the gene ends were 3 bases for V and 6 bases for J; bases not matched to a gene: 7. Germline V gene sequence: CDR1 SQVTM, CDR2 ANQGSEA. CDR3 length: 14 residues. In DNA form, the CDR3 reads TGCAGCGTTGATTTAGCGGGGAGAGTCAATGAGCAGTTCTTC. This translates into CSVDLAGRVNEQFF.

The V gene is TRBV6-1, the J gene TRBJ2-6, with 8 bases identical to TRBD1. V shed 4 bases and J 0 bases; nucleotides not matched to a gene: 8. The V gene's germline CDR1 is MNHNS and CDR2 SASEGT. The CDR3 is made up of 18 amino acids. For the CDR3, the DNA is TGTGCCAGCAGTGCCGGACAGGGCGCAAGCTCTGGGGCCAACGTCCTGACTTTC. This codes for CASSAGQGASSGANVLTF.

This sequence joins TRBV5-4 and TRBJ2-1; the match to TRBD2 covers 8 bases. This CDR3 region has 17 residues. V gave up 0 bases and J gave up 0 bases; unmatched junction bases: 5. CDR1 SGHNT and CDR2 YYREEE come from the germline V gene (reference sequence). The CDR3 region is CASSLDGGGSSYNEQFF. In DNA form, the CDR3 reads TGTGCCAGCAGCTTGGATGGCGGGGGGAGCTCCTACAATGAGCAGTTCTTC.

The V and J genes are TRBV4-3 and TRBJ1-2; D is possibly TRBD1 (5 bases). Germline V gives CDR1 LGHNA, CDR2 YSLEER. Trimming removed 3 bases at V and 6 bases at J, with 14 bases between. The length of the CDR3 is 14 residues. CDR3: CASSQGRAIDGYTF. DNA for the CDR3: TGCGCCAGCAGCCAGGGCAGGGCGATTGATGGCTACACCTTC.

V gene TRBV6-5 combines with J gene TRBJ1-2; 8 bases agree with TRBD1. There are 15 residues in the CDR3. V lost 2 bases and J lost 9; bases outside the gene matches: 11. Looked up from germline, CDR1 is MNHEY and CDR2 is SVGAGI. This CDR3 reads CASSYEFGQGGSYTF. The CDR3 bases are TGTGCCAGCAGTTACGAATTTGGACAGGGTGGGAGCTACACCTTC.

This clone was observed a single time. The chain uses TRBV28 and TRBJ2-7, with unresolved D. Trimming took off 3 bases at V and 1 base at J, with 13 bases between the two ends. Germline CDR1 is MDHEN and CDR2 is SYDVKM. The CDR3 totals 15 residues. The CDR3: CASSFWADPSYEQYF. As DNA, the CDR3 is TGTGCCAGCAGTTTCTGGGCAGACCCTTCCTACGAGCAGTACTTC.

The CDR3 region has the DNA TGCGCCAGCAGCCAATCAGGACTAGCGGGAGTCGCCGAGACCCAGTACTTC. Translated: CASSQSGLAGVAETQYF. The chain employs TRBV4-1 and TRBJ2-5; 13 bases are a match to TRBD2. Germline trimming cut 2 bases from V and 5 bases from J; bases unmatched to any gene: 8. From germline, CDR1 is MGHRA and CDR2 YSYEKL. The CDR3 consists of 17 residues.

About this clone: Relative to the germline gene, one junction end is altered; a read error may explain this. The V gene is TRBV7-7, the J gene TRBJ2-5; 9 nucleotides match TRBD2. CDR1 SSHAT and CDR2 FNYEAQ come from the germline V gene (reference sequence). The length of the CDR3 is 15 residues. The CDR3 coding sequence is TGTGCTAGCAGCTTAGGGACTAGCTCGTTAGAGACCCAGTACTTC. Residues: CASSLGTSSLETQYF. The entire variable domain, with the rest obtained from reference TRBV7-7 and TRBJ2-5, is as follows: GAGVSQSPRYKVTKRGQDVTLRCDPISSHATLYWYQQALGQGPEFLTYFNYEAQPDKSGLPSDRFSAERPEGSISTLTIQRTEQRDSAMYRCASSLGTSSLETQYFGPGTRLLVL.

V gene TRBV18 combines with J gene TRBJ1-4, with 9 bases aligning to TRBD1. Trimming took 6 bases from V and 8 from J; bases not matched to a gene: 13. The CDR3 has 16 residues. The V gene's germline CDR1 is KGHSH and CDR2 LQKENI. CDR3 in amino acids: CASSHQRDRVEEKLFF. The CDR3 DNA follows: TGTGCCAGCTCCCACCAACGGGACAGGGTCGAGGAAAAACTGTTTTTT. Supplemented by reference TRBV18 and TRBJ1-4, the full variable domain reads NAGVMQNPRHLVRRRGQEARLRCSPMKGHSHVYWYRQLPEEGLKFMVYLQKENIIDESGMPKERFSAEFPKEGPSILRIQQVVRGDSAAYFCASSHQRDRVEEKLFFGSGTQLSVL.

The V gene is TRBV4-1, the J gene TRBJ1-1; tentatively, D is TRBD1 (5 bases). Germline assignment: CDR1 MGHRA and CDR2 YSYEKL. The CDR3 spans 14 residues. V gave up 4 bases and J gave up 2 bases, with 11 bases separating them. The CDR3 DNA is TGCGCCAGCAGCCGTTCGGGGGTTAACACTGAAGCTTTCTTT. Translated, it gives CASSRSGVNTEAFF.

The chain combines TRBV5-5 with TRBJ2-7; 7 bases match TRBD1. Germline V gene lookup returns CDR1 SGHKS and CDR2 YYEKEE (reference sequence). V lost 2 bases to trimming and J lost 1 base; unmatched junction nucleotides: 15. The CDR3 covers 18 residues. The CDR3: CASSFSLGGARRSYEQYF. The CDR3, as DNA: TGTGCCAGCAGCTTTTCCTTAGGGGGCGCGAGGAGGTCCTACGAGCAGTACTTC.

The gene calls are TRBV4-3 and TRBJ2-7; D is undetermined. CDR3 length equals 15 residues. Trimming took 0 bases from V and 0 from J, leaving 9 bases between them. Germline V gives CDR1 LGHNA, CDR2 YSLEER. CDR3 in DNA: TGCGCCAGCAGCCAAGAGGTACAGAACTCCTACGAGCAGTACTTC. It encodes CASSQEVQNSYEQYF.

The V and J genes are TRBV28 and TRBJ2-7, with 8 bases identical to TRBD2. Trimming cost V 3 bases and J 5 bases; bases outside gene matches: 6. Germline V gives CDR1 MDHEN, CDR2 SYDVKM. The CDR3 has 14 amino acids. The CDR3 DNA reads TGTGCCAGCAGTTTTAGCGGGATCCAAAACGAGCAGTACTTC. It encodes CASSFSGIQNEQYF.

This clone was counted once. This sequence joins TRBV6-6 and TRBJ1-6, with 11 bases aligning to TRBD1. CDR3 length: 15 amino acids. Losses at the gene ends were 5 bases for V and 5 bases for J; bases not matched to a gene: 2. Per the germline V gene, CDR1 is MNHNY and CDR2 is SVGAGI (reference sequence). The CDR3 loop reads CASSRDRGNNSPLHF. Written as DNA, the CDR3 is TGTGCCAGCAGTCGGGACAGGGGGAATAATTCACCCCTCCACTTT.

The chain employs TRBV10-2 and TRBJ1-1, with D possibly matching TRBD1 (5 bases). The CDR3 is 13 residues long. The germline CDR1 and CDR2 sequences are WSHSY and SAAADI. The germline V and J ends were trimmed by 6 bases and 1 base, with 9 bases remaining between them. The CDR3 reads CASSLTGNTEAFF. CDR3 in DNA: TGCGCCAGCAGCCTAACAGGGAACACTGAAGCTTTCTTT.

V and J are TRBV5-4 and TRBJ2-5, with D uncertain. The ends were cut back, 0 bases at V and 5 bases at J, with 8 bases in the middle. Germline V gene lookup returns CDR1 SGHNT and CDR2 YYREEE (reference sequence). The CDR3 loop spans 13 amino acids. In nucleotides, the CDR3 is TGTGCCAGCAGCTTGGCCACAACGGAGACCCAGTACTTC. It yields the protein CASSLATTETQYF.

This rearrangement joins TRBV2 to TRBJ2-3; 12 bases line up with TRBD1. There are 16 residues in the CDR3. Germline V gives CDR1 SNHLY, CDR2 FYNNEI. Trimming took 5 bases from V and 2 from J; bases not matched to a gene: 5. The CDR3 loop is CASSRPGQGATDTQYF. The CDR3 DNA reads TGTGCCAGCAGTCGTCCGGGACAGGGGGCCACAGATACGCAGTATTTT.

The chain couples TRBV7-9 to TRBJ2-7; TRBD1 is a possible D gene (6 bases). Looked up from germline, CDR1 is SEHNR and CDR2 is FQNEAQ (reference sequence). Trimming stripped 7 bases from V and 0 bases from J, with 13 bases between. The CDR3 sequence is 14 residues long. CDR3 in DNA: TGTGCCAGCAACCGGGACACAAGCTCCTACGAGCAGTACTTC. It yields the protein CASNRDTSSYEQYF.

The chain links TRBV7-6 to TRBJ1-1; 7 positions agree with TRBD1. CDR1 SGHVS and CDR2 FNYEAQ come from the germline V gene. CDR3 length: 14 amino acids. Trimming took 2 bases from V and 8 from J; bases not matched to a gene: 8. The CDR3, as DNA: TGTGCCAGCAGCTTAATGGACAGGCAGTCCGAAGCTTTCTTT. This gives the protein CASSLMDRQSEAFF.

The chain couples TRBV5-1 to TRBJ2-7, with unresolved D. Between the trimmed V and J ends, which lost 2 bases and 5 bases, there was a span of 14 bases. This CDR3 is built from 14 residues. Germline CDR1 and CDR2: SGHRS and YFSETQ. CDR3 bases: TGCGCCAGCAGCTTTAGCCGAAACCGGGACGAGCAGTACTTC. The encoded protein is CASSFSRNRDEQYF.

J is TRBJ2-3 and V is TRBV6-6, with D uncertain. The CDR3 is 11 amino acids. V was pared by 6 bases and J by 6 bases, with 7 bases between. From germline, CDR1 is MNHNY and CDR2 SVGAGI (reference sequence). DNA for the CDR3: TGTGCCAGCAGCCGGTCCGATACGCAGTATTTT. This translates into CASSRSDTQYF.

The chain has TRBV4-2 and TRBJ2-7; 7 bases are a match to TRBD2. V lost 6 bases, J lost 4 bases, and 6 bases stayed unmatched. The CDR3 extends over 13 amino acids. Germline CDR1 reads LGHNA; CDR2 reads YNFKEQ. The CDR3 region is CASRGTSVYEQYF. CDR3 nucleotides: TGTGCCAGCAGGGGAACTAGCGTTTACGAGCAGTACTTC.

This chain uses TRBV27 with TRBJ1-1, with D unresolved. The CDR3 has 16 residues. Trimming shortened V by 10 bases and J by 0 bases, and 21 bases separated the two germline ends. Germline V lookup: CDR1 MNHEY, CDR2 SMNVEV (reference sequence). The CDR3 is CATLVKNERMNTEAFF. The CDR3 DNA is TGTGCCACCTTGGTAAAGAATGAGCGTATGAACACTGAAGCTTTCTTT.

The chain carries TRBV7-9 and TRBJ1-5, with 8 positions matching TRBD1. This CDR3 comprises 15 residues. Germline CDR1 reads SEHNR; CDR2 reads FQNEAQ (reference sequence). V was clipped by 1 base and J by 6 bases; unmatched bases: 5. The CDR3 is CASSLGTGGSQPQHF. The CDR3, as DNA: TGTGCCAGCAGCTTAGGAACAGGGGGAAGTCAGCCCCAGCATTTT.

The chain is built from TRBV25-1 and TRBJ1-5; tentatively, D is TRBD1 (6 bases). The germline gives CDR1 MGHDK, CDR2 SYGVNS. V lost 3 bases to trimming and J lost 9 bases, with 9 bases between them. The CDR3 length is 12 residues. CDR3 sequence reads: CASSDEGVPQHF. The CDR3 DNA is TGTGCCAGCAGTGACGAGGGGGTGCCCCAGCATTTT. Full variable domain (outside the CDR3, taken from reference TRBV25-1 and TRBJ1-5): EADIYQTPRYLVIGTGKKITLECSQTMGHDKMYWYQQDPGMELHLIHYSYGVNSTEKGDLSSESTVSRIRTEHFPLTLESARPSHTSQYLCASSDEGVPQHFGDGTRLSIL.

DNA for the CDR3: TGTGCCAGCAGTTTACTCGGCTATGGCTACACCTTC. Its protein is CASSLLGYGYTF. The chain couples TRBV11-2 to TRBJ1-2; no reliable D call. CDR1 is SGHAT, CDR2 FQNNGV, per germline. Trimming removed 6 bases from V and 4 bases from J, with 9 bases in between. There are 12 residues in the CDR3.

The rearrangement joins TRBV5-4 to TRBJ2-7, with 10 positions matching TRBD1. CDR1 and CDR2 (germline): SGHNT, YYREEE (reference sequence). The CDR3 has 14 residues. The J segment lost 4 bases and the V segment lost 3 bases, leaving 4 bases of the junction unmatched. CDR3 residues: CASSSRTGGYEQYF. Written as DNA, the CDR3 is TGTGCCAGCAGCTCGAGGACAGGGGGTTACGAGCAGTACTTC.

The genes are TRBV5-1 and TRBJ2-5; TRBD1 aligns across 8 bases. V lost 4 bases and J lost 5; bases outside the gene matches: 13. Germline CDR1 is SGHRS and CDR2 is YFSETQ. The CDR3 length is 16 residues. The CDR3 sequence: CASSPSSGGGFETQYF. The CDR3 DNA follows: TGCGCCAGCAGCCCATCCTCAGGGGGCGGGTTCGAGACCCAGTACTTC.